The 17 T cell receptor beta chains in this list originate from one sample, sequenced in a study of T cells in tuberculosis (dated by TCRdb to between 2018 and 2020). The library relied on the immunoSEQ multiplex PCR assay. TCRdb's version of the immuneACCESS table is confined to in-frame rearrangements and falls short of the full clone set. An unresolved V gene accounts for under half of the shortfall where checked; the remainder is of unknown origin. A total of tens of thousands of clones appear in this sample, roughly 96% of them only once. The biggest ten clones account for over 6.5% of the sample. Material for sequencing was PBMCs. These receptors were obtained from a donor between 10 and 35 years old with latent tuberculosis or without tuberculosis infection.

This chain links TRBV6-5 with TRBJ1-6, with 8 bases that match TRBD1. The CDR3 length is 15 residues. Germline V gene lookup returns CDR1 MNHEY and CDR2 SVGAGI. The V segment lost 7 bases and the J segment 1 base; nucleotides outside the gene matches: 3. The CDR3 loop is CASTTGGSYNSPLHF. The CDR3 DNA reads as TGTGCCAGCACCACAGGGGGTTCCTATAATTCACCCCTCCACTTT.

The chain recombines TRBV7-2 with TRBJ2-7, with 13 positions matching TRBD2. The length of the CDR3 is 18 residues. The trim removed 5 bases at V and 2 bases at J, leaving 12 bases unmatched. Looked up from germline, CDR1 is SGHTA and CDR2 is FQGNSA. CDR3: CASSRIIGTSGTPYEQYF. As DNA, the CDR3 is TGTGCCAGCAGCCGCATTATTGGGACTAGCGGGACCCCCTACGAGCAGTACTTC.

The chain employs TRBV6-1 and TRBJ1-2, with D hard to call. Germline V gene lookup returns CDR1 MNHNS and CDR2 SASEGT. The CDR3 spans 12 residues. Trimming cost V 6 bases and J 4 bases, with 9 bases left between them. This CDR3 is CASRHLVYGYTF. The CDR3, as DNA: TGTGCCAGCAGACACCTCGTCTATGGCTACACCTTC.

This rearrangement joins TRBV27 to TRBJ2-1, with 7 bases fitting TRBD2. Germline assignment: CDR1 MNHEY and CDR2 SMNVEV (reference sequence). This CDR3 is 15 amino acids long. V lost 4 bases, J lost 9 bases, and 12 bases stayed unmatched. The CDR3 here is CASSWSGGARVEQFF. The CDR3 DNA sequence: TGTGCCAGCAGTTGGTCGGGGGGAGCGCGTGTTGAGCAGTTCTTC.

The chain has TRBV5-6 and TRBJ2-1, with 9 bases aligning to TRBD2. In germline, CDR1 is SGHDT, CDR2 YYEEEE. V lost 0 bases and J lost 3; bases outside the gene matches: 4. The CDR3 contains 16 residues. The CDR3 coding sequence is TGTGCCAGCAGCTTGGCGTTAGCGGGAGTCTACAATGAGCAGTTCTTC. Protein sequence: CASSLALAGVYNEQFF. Together with reference TRBV5-6 and TRBJ2-1, the CDR3 gives the full variable domain: DAGVTQSPTHLIKTRGQQVTLRCSPKSGHDTVSWYQQALGQGPQFIFQYYEEEERQRGNFPDRFSGHQFPNYSSELNVNALLLGDSALYLCASSLALAGVYNEQFFGPGTRLTVL.

This clone was seen once. The chain has TRBV30 and TRBJ1-1; D remains ambiguous. V was shortened by 0 bases and J by 5 bases, with 16 bases between the two germline ends. CDR1 is GTSNPN and CDR2 is SVGIG in the germline V gene (reference sequence). The CDR3 length is 15 residues. The CDR3 loop reads CAWSVEGLWVTEAFF. CDR3 sequence (DNA): TGTGCCTGGAGTGTTGAGGGTCTGTGGGTGACTGAAGCTTTCTTT. The full variable domain, with the rest looked up from reference TRBV30 and TRBJ1-1, is SQTIHQWPATLVQPVGSPLSLECTVEGTSNPNLYWYRQAAGRGLQLLFYSVGIGQISSEVPQNLSASRPQDRQFILSSKKLLLSDSGFYLCAWSVEGLWVTEAFFGQGTRLTVV.

The chain employs TRBV7-9 and TRBJ1-1; the D gene is possibly TRBD1 (5 bases). The CDR3 totals 17 residues. The germline V gene encodes CDR1 SEHNR and CDR2 FQNEAQ (reference sequence). Deletions cut 6 bases from V and 0 bases from J, with 20 bases between. The CDR3 region is CASRTTGGGNLNTEAFF. The CDR3 DNA reads TGTGCCAGCAGGACAACAGGCGGCGGAAATCTGAACACTGAAGCTTTCTTT.

This chain connects TRBV7-8 to TRBJ2-7, with unresolved D. The CDR3 runs 17 residues. Germline values: CDR1 SGHVS, CDR2 FQNEAQ. Trimming took off 1 base at V and 3 bases at J, with 19 bases between the two ends. CDR3 bases: TGTGCCAGCAGCTTAGGTAGCAGCCGACCTACCTTCTACGAGCAGTACTTC. The encoded protein is CASSLGSSRPTFYEQYF. Complete variable domain (other parts from reference TRBV7-8 and TRBJ2-7): GAGVSQSPRYKVAKRGQDVALRCDPISGHVSLFWYQQALGQGPEFLTYFQNEAQLDKSGLPSDRFFAERPEGSVSTLKIQRTQQEDSAVYLCASSLGSSRPTFYEQYFGPGTRLTVT.

This rearrangement joins TRBV2 to TRBJ1-4; TRBD1 agrees at 7 bases. This CDR3 is 17 amino acids long. The V and J ends lost 2 bases and 4 bases, in that order; junction bases with no gene match: 10. CDR1 and CDR2 from the germline V gene are SNHLY and FYNNEI. CDR3 amino acids: CASSEKELDRYNEKLFF. The CDR3 DNA reads TGTGCCAGCAGTGAAAAAGAGTTGGACAGGTATAATGAAAAACTGTTTTTT.

The chain is built from TRBV9 and TRBJ2-2; TRBD2 is a possible D gene (5 bases). The V end lost 0 bases, the J end lost 8 bases, and 5 bases lay between the germline ends. CDR1 and CDR2 from the germline V gene are SGDLS and YYNGEE. CDR3 size: 12 residues. The CDR3 region is CASSVGRGELFF. DNA for the CDR3: TGTGCCAGCAGCGTAGGGAGGGGGGAGCTGTTTTTT.

The gene calls are TRBV30 and TRBJ2-3; D may be TRBD2 (6 bases). CDR1 and CDR2 from the germline V gene are GTSNPN and SVGIG (reference sequence). CDR3 length: 16 amino acids. V was trimmed by 0 bases and J by 0 bases, leaving 13 bases between them. The CDR3 loop reads CAWSVDWGDSTDTQYF. The CDR3 nucleotides read TGTGCCTGGAGTGTAGATTGGGGGGATAGCACAGATACGCAGTATTTT.

The CDR3 loop is CASSRENEQFF. The CDR3, as DNA: TGCGCCAGCAGCCGCGAGAATGAGCAGTTCTTC. The chain combines TRBV5-1 with TRBJ2-1; D call uncertain. The V end was cut by 4 bases, the J end by 7 bases, with 6 bases between. CDR1 SGHRS and CDR2 YFSETQ come from the germline V gene. The CDR3 spans 11 residues. Complete variable domain (other parts from reference TRBV5-1 and TRBJ2-1): KAGVTQTPRYLIKTRGQQVTLSCSPISGHRSVSWYQQTPGQGLQFLFEYFSETQRNKGNFPGRFSGRQFSNSRSEMNVSTLELGDSALYLCASSRENEQFFGPGTRLTVL.

This chain connects TRBV2 to TRBJ2-1; D might be TRBD2 (5 bases). CDR1 and CDR2 (germline): SNHLY, FYNNEI. The CDR3 runs 14 residues. With 2 bases removed from V and 0 bases from J, the gap between germline ends came to 5 bases. CDR3 loop: CASSESGSYNEQFF. DNA of the CDR3: TGTGCCAGCAGTGAAAGCGGCTCCTACAATGAGCAGTTCTTC.

This chain uses TRBV5-1 with TRBJ2-1; 13 bases agree with TRBD2. The CDR3 length is 17 residues. The germline gives CDR1 SGHRS, CDR2 YFSETQ. V was pared by 4 bases and J by 3 bases, with 7 bases of the junction left unmatched. The DNA for the CDR3 is TGCGCCAGCAGCCTCCCGGGACTAGCGGGAAGCTACAATGAGCAGTTCTTC. Amino acid sequence: CASSLPGLAGSYNEQFF. Combining the CDR3 with reference TRBV5-1 and TRBJ2-1 gives the whole variable domain KAGVTQTPRYLIKTRGQQVTLSCSPISGHRSVSWYQQTPGQGLQFLFEYFSETQRNKGNFPGRFSGRQFSNSRSEMNVSTLELGDSALYLCASSLPGLAGSYNEQFFGPGTRLTVL.

CDR3 protein: CASGRENTEAFF. Here the CDR3 DNA reads TGCGCCAGCGGGCGGGAGAACACTGAAGCTTTCTTT. The rearrangement joins TRBV4-1 to TRBJ1-1, with D uncertain. V shed 8 bases and J shed 1 base, with 8 bases lying between them. The CDR3 consists of 12 residues. CDR1 is MGHRA and CDR2 is YSYEKL in the germline V gene.

The rearrangement links TRBV19 to TRBJ2-7, with D possibly TRBD2 on 6 matching bases. CDR3 length: 14 residues. Trimming removed 7 bases at V and 6 bases at J, with 19 bases between. Looked up from germline, CDR1 is LNHDA and CDR2 is SQIVND (reference sequence). DNA of the CDR3: TGTGCCAGTATGGATGGGGACTCTCGATCCGAGCAGTACTTC. As protein: CASMDGDSRSEQYF.

The chain is built from TRBV1 and TRBJ1-3. TRBV1 is recorded as a pseudogene. The CDR3 length is 16 residues. The CDR3 nucleotides are TGCACCAGCAGCCCCAGGGACTCCATATCTGGAAACACCATATATTTT. Its protein is CTSSPRDSISGNTIYF.